This T cell receptor (beta chain) is from a study of response to subunit inactivated influenza vaccine. The CDR3 contains 12 residues. Trimming pared 2 bases from V and 11 bases from J, leaving 12 bases between. Per germline, CDR1 SEHNR and CDR2 FQNEAQ (reference sequence). Each CDR3 protein is one row after TCRdb ran MiXCR on the RT-PCR reads. The top ten clones hold 2.5% to 3.5% of a sample with roughly 550,000 distinct CDR3 sequences, under 25% of them seen once. Remarks on this clonotype: Its antigen remains unidentified.

General study points: It was suggested by the authors that few new T cells are recruited by each seasonal influenza vaccination.

The same sample was also studied in work on T cells expressing NK-cell markers. That paper notes: What made the TCR beta cDNA was 5'RACE template switching with UMIs. Questions lingered over whether expanded NKG2C+ T cell clones were HCMV-specific.

This clonotype originated in a man over 45 who received an inactivated influenza vaccine. V is TRBV7-9 and J is TRBJ1-2; D is ambiguous. The material sequenced was CD4+ T cells sorted from PBMCs, taken 11 to 12 days after vaccination. CDR3 loop: CASSLISTPYTF. The CDR3 coding sequence is TGTGCCAGCAGCTTAATCAGTACACCTTACACCTTC.